The subject of this entry is one T cell receptor (beta chain). The entry originates in a study of T-cell memory formation after mild COVID-19. A single record per CDR3 protein comes from TCRdb applying MiXCR to the 5' RACE reads. The sample gives hundreds of thousands of distinct CDR3 sequences, 7.5% to 9.5% of which show up once; 20% to 25% is in the top ten. Per germline, CDR1 SGHRS and CDR2 YFSETQ. The CDR3 loop spans 15 amino acids. V shed 7 bases, J shed 4 bases, and the junction held 9 bases outside the gene matches. The chain is built from TRBV5-1 and TRBJ2-3; TRBD1 agrees at 10 bases. This sequence was found in a man in his late teens or twenties who had mild COVID-19 (a few samples of this study predate the infection). Cell type and time point are not known. The sample comprised PBMCs or a T cell subset sorted from them (not recorded which). DNA for the CDR3: TGCGCCAGCGAGACGGGGACAGGGGTCCCAGATACGCAGTATTTT. As protein: CASETGTGVPDTQYF.